The 18 T cell receptor beta chains given below trace back to one sample, sequenced in a study of identifying expanded T cells in peripheral blood. Sequenced by immunoSEQ multiplex PCR; TCRdb stores in-frame clones only, minus some. The sample yields about 100,000 clones, around 88% seen once. The sequencing input was blood. The source is a person aged 18 to 70 in good health.

The chain uses TRBV4-3 and TRBJ2-5; the D gene is possibly TRBD1 (6 bases). Trimming stripped 0 bases from V and 5 bases from J, with 13 bases between. The CDR3 length is 15 residues. Looked up from germline, CDR1 is LGHNA and CDR2 is YSLEER. The CDR3: CASSQEGPGVETQYF. DNA of the CDR3: TGCGCCAGCAGCCAAGAGGGTCCAGGGGTGGAGACCCAGTACTTC.

The genes are TRBV30 and TRBJ1-6; D unclear. V lost 6 bases, J lost 5 bases, and 11 bases lay in between. The germline CDR1 and CDR2 sequences are GTSNPN and SVGIG (reference sequence). This CDR3 comprises 13 residues. The CDR3 DNA reads TGTGCCTGCTACCAAGGGAATAATTCACCCCTCCACTTT. Translating it yields CACYQGNNSPLHF. Variable domain in full (rest from reference TRBV30 and TRBJ1-6): SQTIHQWPATLVQPVGSPLSLECTVEGTSNPNLYWYRQAAGRGLQLLFYSVGIGQISSEVPQNLSASRPQDRQFILSSKKLLLSDSGFYLCACYQGNNSPLHFGNGTRLTVT.

This clone was found once. The rearrangement uses TRBV6-5 and TRBJ2-3; D gene unclear. Trimming cost V 6 bases and J 2 bases, with 9 bases left between them. The CDR3 totals 13 residues. Germline V gene data show CDR1 as MNHEY and CDR2 as SVGAGI. The CDR3 coding sequence is TGTGCCAGCAGCCCTCAGAACACAGATACGCAGTATTTT. Amino acids: CASSPQNTDTQYF.

The chain uses TRBV5-4 and TRBJ2-1; D may be TRBD2 (5 bases). The CDR3 contains 14 residues. V was pared by 1 base and J by 5 bases, with 10 bases between. The germline V gene has CDR1 SGHNT and CDR2 YYREEE (reference sequence). CDR3 loop: CASSLNLANNEQFF. The CDR3 DNA reads TGTGCCAGCAGCTTGAACCTAGCAAACAATGAGCAGTTCTTC.

This clone was counted at least ten times. The chain uses TRBV4-3 and TRBJ2-1, with D unclear. Trimming cost V 1 base and J 0 bases, with 16 bases left between them. The CDR3 consists of 18 residues. The V gene's germline CDR1 is LGHNA and CDR2 YSLEER. In nucleotides, the CDR3 is TGCGCCAGCAGCCAAGTTTTAGCATCCCCAAGCTCCTACAATGAGCAGTTCTTC. Protein product: CASSQVLASPSSYNEQFF.

V and J are TRBV9 and TRBJ2-7; 9 bases agree with TRBD1. This CDR3 has 15 amino acids. In germline, CDR1 is SGDLS, CDR2 YYNGEE. V was pared by 6 bases and J by 2 bases, with 9 bases of the junction left unmatched. The CDR3 loop is CASNPTGGSPYEQYF. CDR3 coding DNA: TGTGCCAGCAACCCAACAGGGGGCTCGCCCTACGAGCAGTACTTC.

The chain employs TRBV5-6 and TRBJ2-5; D may be TRBD1 (5 bases). The length of the CDR3 is 14 residues. Germline V lookup: CDR1 SGHDT, CDR2 YYEEEE. Trimming took off 1 base at V and 6 bases at J, with 13 bases between the two ends. CDR3 region: CASSLSAGKKTQYF. CDR3 nucleotide sequence: TGTGCCAGCAGCTTGTCTGCAGGGAAAAAGACCCAGTACTTC.

The chain has TRBV6-4 and TRBJ2-7; 9 nucleotides agree with TRBD2. Trimming removed 6 bases from V and 1 base from J; junction bases left unmatched: 7. The germline V gene encodes CDR1 MRHNA and CDR2 SNTAGT. There are 15 residues in the CDR3. CDR3 sequence: CASSPIAGASYEQYF. CDR3 DNA: TGTGCCAGCAGCCCAATAGCGGGGGCTTCCTACGAGCAGTACTTC.

This sequence joins TRBV5-6 and TRBJ1-1, with a possible D match to TRBD1 (5 bases). Germline CDR1 is SGHDT and CDR2 is YYEEEE. The CDR3 runs 14 residues. Trimming stripped 5 bases from V and 4 bases from J, with 15 bases between. The CDR3 nucleotides read TGTGCCAGCAGTTCGGGTCCGGGGACCACTGAAGCTTTCTTT. Translation gives CASSSGPGTTEAFF.

Here the CDR3 reads CASSWRGRPYEQYF. In nucleotides, the CDR3 is TGTGCCAGCAGTTGGCGGGGGCGACCCTACGAGCAGTACTTC. The chain has TRBV6-5 and TRBJ2-7; TRBD2 is a possible D gene (7 bases). The CDR3 spans 14 residues. With 4 bases removed from V and 2 bases from J, the gap between germline ends came to 12 bases. CDR1 is MNHEY, CDR2 SVGAGI, per germline.

The rearrangement links TRBV6-6 to TRBJ2-1; D might be TRBD1 (5 bases). V lost 2 bases and J 1 base, leaving 9 bases between the germline ends. The germline V gene has CDR1 MNHNY and CDR2 SVGAGI (reference sequence). The CDR3 has 15 amino acids. The CDR3 DNA is TGTGCCAGCAGTTACAGACAGTTATCCTACAATGAGCAGTTCTTC. It yields the protein CASSYRQLSYNEQFF.

The genes are TRBV19 and TRBJ2-1, with 8 positions matching TRBD2. The CDR3 spans 15 residues. V shed 3 bases, J shed 2 bases, and the junction held 3 bases outside the gene matches. In germline, CDR1 is LNHDA, CDR2 SQIVND (reference sequence). The CDR3 bases are TGTGCCAGTAGTATCACGGGGGGGCCCTACAATGAGCAGTTCTTC. It codes for CASSITGGPYNEQFF.

The J gene is TRBJ1-1, the V gene TRBV6-5, with a possible D match to TRBD1 (5 bases). V lost 0 bases to trimming and J lost 6 bases, with 8 bases between them. The CDR3 has 13 residues. CDR1 MNHEY and CDR2 SVGAGI come from the germline V gene. CDR3 DNA sequence: TGTGCCAGCAGTTACTCGAGGGGATCTGAAGCTTTCTTT. Translating gives CASSYSRGSEAFF.

The rearrangement uses TRBV27 and TRBJ1-6, with D perhaps TRBD1 (6 bases). Germline lookup yields CDR1 MNHEY and CDR2 SMNVEV (reference sequence). V lost 11 bases and J 9 bases, leaving 20 bases between the germline ends. This CDR3 has 14 residues. CDR3 in DNA: TGTGCCTCGCTACAGACAGGTCCTGGTTCACCCCTCCACTTT. It yields the protein CASLQTGPGSPLHF.

The J gene is TRBJ1-1, the V gene TRBV11-1; 9 bases are a match to TRBD1. V shed 5 bases, J shed 1 base, and the junction held 14 bases outside the gene matches. From germline, CDR1 is SGHAT and CDR2 FQDESV (reference sequence). This CDR3 contains 18 residues. Written as DNA, the CDR3 is TGTGCCAGCAGCGACCAGGTCGCCCCGACAGGGGGGAACACTGAAGCTTTCTTT. Translation: CASSDQVAPTGGNTEAFF.

J is TRBJ2-5 and V is TRBV27; 11 bases agree with TRBD2. V shed 6 bases and J 0 bases; nucleotides not matched to a gene: 9. From germline, CDR1 is MNHEY and CDR2 SMNVEV (reference sequence). The CDR3 length is 17 residues. DNA of the CDR3: TGTGCCAGCAGGCCTCTAGCGGGGGGAGAGTACCAAGAGACCCAGTACTTC. It encodes CASRPLAGGEYQETQYF.

The CDR3 region has the DNA TGTGCCAGCAGCTCGACAGGGTCGTATTCACCCCTCCACTTT. Its protein product is CASSSTGSYSPLHF. This chain uses TRBV5-6 with TRBJ1-6, with 7 bases that match TRBD1. Germline-derived CDR1 and CDR2 are SGHDT and YYEEEE. J lost 8 bases, V lost 3 bases, and 5 bases had no gene match. The length of the CDR3 is 14 residues.

The rearrangement links TRBV6-5 to TRBJ2-5, with a possible D match to TRBD1 (6 bases). CDR3 size: 13 residues. The V gene's germline CDR1 is MNHEY and CDR2 SVGAGI. V lost 6 bases, J lost 5 bases, and 13 bases lay in between. CDR3 region: CASREDSRETQYF. CDR3 sequence (DNA): TGTGCCAGCAGAGAGGACAGCAGGGAGACCCAGTACTTC.